Presented here are 18 T cell receptor beta chains from one specimen sequenced in a study of blood T cells in healthy people across ages. A second PCR of 7 to 11 cycles used a sample-barcoded 5' primer and a J-beta primer mix. MiXCR was run by TCRdb on the 5' RACE reads, yielding one entry per CDR3 protein. This sample has approximately 1.5 million distinct CDR3 sequences, with less than 45% found just once. Sequencing input: blood. Receptors were obtained from a young woman in good health.

This chain joins TRBV7-2 and TRBJ2-7; 11 bases are a match to TRBD2. Germline-derived CDR1 and CDR2 are SGHTA and FQGNSA. CDR3 size: 16 residues. The J segment lost 2 bases and the V segment lost 1 base, leaving 4 bases of the junction unmatched. The CDR3, as DNA: TGTGCCAGCAGCTTAGAGACTAGCGGGGCTACCTACGAGCAGTACTTC. Protein: CASSLETSGATYEQYF.

This clonotype has a handful of counts. This chain uses TRBV9 with TRBJ1-1; no definite D call. Looked up from germline, CDR1 is SGDLS and CDR2 is YYNGEE. Between the trimmed V and J ends, which lost 0 bases and 8 bases, there was a span of 8 bases. This CDR3 contains 12 residues. Written as DNA, the CDR3 is TGTGCCAGCAGCGTAGTCGGGGAGGAAGCTTTCTTT. Translating gives CASSVVGEEAFF.

This chain joins TRBV7-2 and TRBJ2-5; TRBD2 matches 10 bases. V shed 1 base and J 1 base; nucleotides not matched to a gene: 6. The CDR3 totals 17 residues. CDR1 SGHTA and CDR2 FQGNSA come from the germline V gene. This CDR3 reads CASSLGGSGGLQETQYF. CDR3 bases: TGTGCCAGCAGCTTAGGTGGTAGCGGGGGGCTCCAAGAGACCCAGTACTTC.

The chain carries TRBV5-1 and TRBJ1-6; D call uncertain. This CDR3 has 18 amino acids. V was cut by 0 bases and J by 0 bases, with 13 bases left in between. Germline lookup yields CDR1 SGHRS and CDR2 YFSETQ. The CDR3 sequence: CASSLGSAESSYNSPLHF. CDR3 bases: TGCGCCAGCAGCTTGGGCTCGGCGGAAAGCTCCTATAATTCACCCCTCCACTTT.

As to this clonotype: Its ends do not fully match the called genes, so a read error is possible. DNA of the CDR3: TGTGCCCGCAGCCACATCGACAGGGTATCGGCAGATACGCAGTATTTT. Encoded protein: CARSHIDRVSADTQYF. This chain connects TRBV6-1 to TRBJ2-3, with 7 bases fitting TRBD1. Looked up from germline, CDR1 is MNHNS and CDR2 is SASEGT. The CDR3 loop spans 16 amino acids.

In its sample, this clonotype was seen many times. The V and J genes are TRBV5-1 and TRBJ1-4; maybe TRBD1 (5 bases). This CDR3 contains 14 residues. From germline, CDR1 is SGHRS and CDR2 YFSETQ. V lost 3 bases to trimming and J lost 8 bases, with 14 bases between them. The CDR3 loop is CASSSRDQTEKLFF. The CDR3 DNA reads as TGCGCCAGCAGCTCAAGGGACCAGACAGAAAAACTGTTTTTT. Looking up the rest from reference TRBV5-1 and TRBJ1-4 gives the full variable domain: KAGVTQTPRYLIKTRGQQVTLSCSPISGHRSVSWYQQTPGQGLQFLFEYFSETQRNKGNFPGRFSGRQFSNSRSEMNVSTLELGDSALYLCASSSRDQTEKLFFGSGTQLSVL.

The chain combines TRBV15 with TRBJ1-5, with a weak D call TRBD1 (6 bases). Looked up from germline, CDR1 is LNHNV and CDR2 is YYDKDF (reference sequence). V dropped 4 bases and J dropped 0 bases, with 10 bases sitting between them. This CDR3 spans 15 amino acids. The CDR3 reads CATSTYRVSNQPQHF. The CDR3 DNA reads TGTGCCACCAGCACCTACAGGGTTAGCAATCAGCCCCAGCATTTT. Based on the CDR3 plus reference TRBV15 and TRBJ1-5, the full variable domain is DAMVIQNPRYQVTQFGKPVTLSCSQTLNHNVMYWYQQKSSQAPKLLFHYYDKDFNNEADTPDNFQSRRPNTSFCFLDIRSPGLGDTAMYLCATSTYRVSNQPQHFGDGTRLSIL.

The chain is built from TRBV4-3 and TRBJ2-4; the D gene could be TRBD1 or TRBD2 (5 bases each). Germline-derived CDR1 and CDR2 are LGHNA and YSLEER. The ends were cut back, 4 bases at V and 7 bases at J, with 14 bases in the middle. This CDR3 region has 14 residues. As DNA, the CDR3 is TGCGCCAGCAGCCCGGGACCCCGAGGGAACATTCAGTACTTC. Translation gives CASSPGPRGNIQYF.

The chain is built from TRBV3-1 and TRBJ2-7, with TRBD2 identical over 7 bases. The germline V gene encodes CDR1 LGHDT and CDR2 YNNKEL (reference sequence). The CDR3 loop spans 12 amino acids. V lost 1 base to trimming and J lost 6 bases; unmatched junction nucleotides: 0. The CDR3 region has the DNA TGTGCCAGCAGCCAAGGGGAGGGCGAGCAGTACTTC. Encoded protein: CASSQGEGEQYF.

The chain couples TRBV7-9 to TRBJ2-7; 11 nucleotides match TRBD2. V was pared by 5 bases and J by 0 bases, with 3 bases of the junction left unmatched. Germline assignment: CDR1 SEHNR and CDR2 FQNEAQ (reference sequence). The CDR3 covers 15 residues. CDR3 residues: CASSTLAGGSYEQYF. DNA for the CDR3: TGTGCCAGCAGCACGCTAGCGGGAGGCTCCTACGAGCAGTACTTC.

This clonotype was recorded only once. The rearrangement uses TRBV7-9 and TRBJ2-7; 11 nucleotides match TRBD2. Germline V gene data show CDR1 as SEHNR and CDR2 as FQNEAQ (reference sequence). V lost 3 bases, J lost 2 bases, and 15 bases stayed unmatched. CDR3 length: 19 residues. The CDR3: CASSFQQEPGLADTYEQYF. CDR3 coding DNA: TGTGCCAGCAGCTTCCAACAGGAGCCGGGACTAGCGGACACCTACGAGCAGTACTTC.

Concerning this clonotype: A much bigger clone sits one base away, suggesting this may be a read error. The chain carries TRBV7-2 and TRBJ2-1; D may be TRBD2 (5 bases). The J call may be incorrect, as the DNA end agrees better with TRBJ2-7. The CDR3 loop spans 15 amino acids. Germline-derived CDR1 and CDR2 are SGHTA and FQGNSA. CDR3 DNA: TGTGCCAGCAGCTTACAGCGGAGCTCCTACAATGAGCAGTACTTC. This encodes CASSLQRSSYNEQYF.

The chain couples TRBV24-1 to TRBJ2-1, with 15 bases that match TRBD2. V dropped 5 bases and J dropped 4; count of bases not matched to a gene: 14. The CDR3 loop spans 20 amino acids. Germline CDR1 KGHDR, CDR2 SFDVKD. The CDR3 here is CATSGHKGLAGGLAYNEQFF. CDR3 bases: TGTGCCACCAGTGGACATAAAGGACTAGCGGGGGGGCTAGCGTACAATGAGCAGTTCTTC.

This clonotype showed up just once. The CDR3 is CASSALGTEYGYTF. The CDR3 bases are TGTGCCAGCAGTGCGTTGGGGACAGAGTATGGCTACACCTTC. The chain uses TRBV12-3 or TRBV12-4 and TRBJ1-2; 7 positions agree with TRBD1. Losses at the gene ends were 5 bases for V and 5 bases for J; bases not matched to a gene: 8. The CDR3 is 14 amino acids.

V gene TRBV2 combines with J gene TRBJ2-5, with unresolved D. CDR1 SNHLY and CDR2 FYNNEI come from the germline V gene. This CDR3 has 14 amino acids. Trimming took 4 bases from V and 4 from J, leaving 13 bases between them. CDR3 region: CASSAGLVRETQYF. In nucleotides, the CDR3 is TGTGCCAGCAGTGCTGGTTTGGTCCGAGAGACCCAGTACTTC.

V gene TRBV6-2 or TRBV6-3 combines with J gene TRBJ1-1, with D perhaps matching TRBD1 (5 bases). The CDR3 length is 14 residues. The V end was cut by 9 bases, the J end by 5 bases, with 19 bases between. From germline, CDR1 is MNHEY and CDR2 SVGEGT. The CDR3 DNA reads TGTGCCAGTGCACGGGCAGGGATCGGGACTGAAGCTTTCTTT. Translated: CASARAGIGTEAFF.

In this sample, this clonotype turned up many times. V gene TRBV27 combines with J gene TRBJ2-7, with D possibly being TRBD1 or TRBD2 (6 bases each). The CDR3 extends over 13 amino acids. Germline CDR1 is MNHEY and CDR2 is SMNVEV (reference sequence). The V and J ends lost 0 bases and 6 bases respectively, with 9 bases between them. The DNA for the CDR3 is TGTGCCAGCAGTTTATCGAGGGGGGTCGAGCAGTACTTC. Translation: CASSLSRGVEQYF.

V gene TRBV4-3 combines with J gene TRBJ2-3, with TRBD1 as a possible D gene (6 bases). The V and J ends lost 0 bases and 0 bases respectively, with 13 bases between them. There are 17 residues in the CDR3. Per germline, CDR1 LGHNA and CDR2 YSLEER. The CDR3 region has the DNA TGCGCCAGCAGCCAAGATTCGGGACACCGTAGCACAGATACGCAGTATTTT. This translates into CASSQDSGHRSTDTQYF.